These 25 T cell receptor beta chains originate from one sample sequenced in a study of blood T cell repertoires in COVID-19. Only in-frame clones appear in the TCRdb table, and some are missing; sequencing was by immunoSEQ multiplex PCR. The repertoire consists of over 200,000 clones, with approximately 84% occurring once and the leading ten covering 1.5% to 2%. Input material: peripheral blood. Receptors originate from a man aged 40-49 years with active or convalescent COVID-19.

This clone showed up just a few times. J is TRBJ1-1 and V is TRBV24-1, with D unclear. The CDR3 runs to 15 residues. The germline V and J ends were trimmed by 4 bases and 5 bases, with 16 bases remaining between them. Germline CDR1 and CDR2: KGHDR and SFDVKD. For the CDR3, the DNA is TGTGCCACCAGTGACGCTGACAAAGGCAGGACTGAAGCTTTCTTT. Its protein product is CATSDADKGRTEAFF.

This clone has a single count. The gene calls are TRBV28 and TRBJ2-7, with TRBD2 matching over 12 bases. The CDR3 loop spans 15 amino acids. J was trimmed by 2 bases and V by 4 bases; bases with no gene match: 3. Germline CDR1 and CDR2: MDHEN and SYDVKM. CDR3 residues: CASSWWTSGAYEQYF. Written as DNA, the CDR3 is TGTGCCAGCAGTTGGTGGACTAGCGGGGCCTACGAGCAGTACTTC.

This CDR3 reads CASSFVSATNYGYTF. The CDR3 DNA is TGTGCCAGCAGTTTCGTCAGCGCCACTAACTATGGCTACACCTTC. The chain joins TRBV2 to TRBJ1-2; D gene ambiguous. The CDR3 has 15 residues. Germline-derived CDR1 and CDR2 are SNHLY and FYNNEI. Trimming cost V 5 bases and J 0 bases, with 13 bases left between them. Complete variable domain (other parts from reference TRBV2 and TRBJ1-2): EPEVTQTPSHQVTQMGQEVILRCVPISNHLYFYWYRQILGQKVEFLVSFYNNEISEKSEIFDDQFSVERPDGSNFTLKIRSTKLEDSAMYFCASSFVSATNYGYTFGSGTRLTVV.

Many counts were recorded for this clone. This chain joins TRBV5-1 and TRBJ2-7; TRBD1 aligns across 9 bases. The germline CDR1 and CDR2 sequences are SGHRS and YFSETQ. V was clipped by 0 bases and J by 4 bases; unmatched bases: 8. The CDR3 runs to 16 residues. The CDR3 here is CASSLARGTGQYEQYF. The CDR3 DNA reads TGCGCCAGCAGCTTGGCCAGGGGGACAGGGCAATACGAGCAGTACTTC.

The chain combines TRBV29-1 with TRBJ2-7; D uncertain. V was shortened by 4 bases and J by 0 bases, with 16 bases between the two germline ends. The CDR3 contains 15 residues. Germline-derived CDR1 and CDR2 are SQVTM and ANQGSEA. The CDR3 nucleotides read TGCAGCGTTGCTCTTAATTCAGGAAGCTCCTACGAGCAGTACTTC. It encodes CSVALNSGSSYEQYF.

The chain joins TRBV6-5 to TRBJ2-7; possibly TRBD1 for D (6 bases). V shed 2 bases and J shed 6 bases, with 17 bases lying between them. The CDR3 consists of 15 residues. Germline lookup yields CDR1 MNHEY and CDR2 SVGAGI. CDR3 DNA sequence: TGTGCCAGCAGTTACACCCGTAGGGGGAGTACCGAGCAGTACTTC. Amino acids: CASSYTRRGSTEQYF.

The J gene is TRBJ1-6, the V gene TRBV28; D is undetermined. The CDR3 has 13 residues. The germline V gene encodes CDR1 MDHEN and CDR2 SYDVKM. V lost 10 bases to trimming and J lost 5 bases, with 12 bases between them. CDR3 in amino acids: CATLADHNSPLHF. The CDR3 DNA is TGTGCCACGCTGGCGGATCATAATTCACCCCTCCACTTT.

Turning to this clone: It is unclear where the CDR3 begins or ends on the DNA, so no DNA is shown, and the CDR3 is as TCRdb lists it. This chain links TRBV5-4 with TRBJ2-1; TRBD2, the table's D call, lacks a check against the DNA. The CDR3 comprises 16 residues, both ends counted. Per the germline V gene, CDR1 is SGHNT and CDR2 is YYREEE (reference sequence). The CDR3 sequence is CASSFGTGTSGGNWFF.

CDR3 bases: TGTGCCAGCAGTTACCCTACTTCCGGGACTAGCCGATCAAGGGACGAGCAGTACTTC. Translation gives CASSYPTSGTSRSRDEQYF. This chain uses TRBV6-2 or TRBV6-3 with TRBJ2-7, with 9 nucleotides matching TRBD2. The CDR3 has 19 amino acids. V was pared by 2 bases and J by 5 bases, with 19 bases of the junction left unmatched. Germline CDR1 reads MNHEY; CDR2 reads SVGEGT.

This chain joins TRBV5-1 and TRBJ1-4, with a weak D call TRBD1 (5 bases). CDR1 and CDR2 from the germline V gene are SGHRS and YFSETQ. Trimming removed 0 bases from V and 2 bases from J, with 17 bases in between. The CDR3 covers 18 residues. The CDR3 spells CASSLGARGGGTNEKLFF. CDR3 nucleotide sequence: TGCGCCAGCAGCTTGGGGGCCCGCGGGGGAGGCACTAATGAAAAACTGTTTTTT.

The CDR3 DNA reads TGTGCCAGCAGCTTGTCAGGGGGCCTCTACGAGCAGTACTTC. It translates to CASSLSGGLYEQYF. This chain connects TRBV5-4 to TRBJ2-7; 8 bases are a match to TRBD1. V lost 1 base to trimming and J lost 3 bases; unmatched junction nucleotides: 3. Germline V gene sequence: CDR1 SGHNT, CDR2 YYREEE (reference sequence). The CDR3 is 14 residues long.

This chain links TRBV4-1 with TRBJ2-5, with 7 bases aligning to TRBD1. The CDR3 runs to 16 residues. V shed 0 bases and J 7 bases; nucleotides not matched to a gene: 11. Germline V gene sequence: CDR1 MGHRA, CDR2 YSYEKL. This CDR3 is CASSQDYELPGGTQYF. Written as DNA, the CDR3 is TGCGCCAGCAGCCAAGATTATGAACTCCCAGGGGGGACCCAGTACTTC.

The J gene is TRBJ1-5, the V gene TRBV30; TRBD1 aligns across 9 bases. Germline values: CDR1 GTSNPN, CDR2 SVGIG (reference sequence). The CDR3 spans 15 residues. The junction had 7 bases not matched to a gene; V was cut back by 3 bases and J by 4 bases. The chain's CDR3 is CAWRTGTGINQPQHF. In DNA form, the CDR3 reads TGTGCCTGGAGGACAGGGACAGGGATAAATCAGCCCCAGCATTTT.

The CDR3: CASSREAGEGSPQYF. The CDR3 DNA reads as TGTGCCAGCTCCAGGGAGGCAGGAGAGGGGTCCCCGCAGTATTTT. V gene TRBV18 combines with J gene TRBJ2-3; possible D gene TRBD2, 6 bases. Trimming took off 6 bases at V and 10 bases at J, with 23 bases between the two ends. CDR3 length: 15 residues. CDR1 is KGHSH and CDR2 is LQKENI in the germline V gene.

This clone showed up just once. This chain uses TRBV29-1 with TRBJ2-7, with unresolved D. The germline CDR1 and CDR2 sequences are SQVTM and ANQGSEA. The CDR3 loop spans 14 amino acids. The V and J ends lost 4 bases and 0 bases respectively, with 13 bases between them. CDR3 amino acids: CSVGPQASSYEQYF. The CDR3 nucleotides are TGCAGCGTTGGGCCCCAAGCGAGCTCCTACGAGCAGTACTTC.

The gene calls are TRBV28 and TRBJ1-1, with a tentative D call TRBD1 (5 bases). Germline V CDR1 and CDR2: MDHEN, SYDVKM. Trimming took 4 bases from V and 1 from J, leaving 13 bases between them. This CDR3 is 15 amino acids long. CDR3 DNA: TGTGCCAGCAGTTCACCGACAGAAGAGAACACTGAAGCTTTCTTT. Protein sequence: CASSSPTEENTEAFF.

V gene TRBV19 combines with J gene TRBJ2-7; 7 bases line up with TRBD1. The germline V gene has CDR1 LNHDA and CDR2 SQIVND (reference sequence). The CDR3 is 11 amino acids. J lost 7 bases, V lost 8 bases, and 5 bases had no gene match. The CDR3 nucleotides are TGTGCCAGTTCAGGGGGTATTGAGCAGTACTTC. Translating gives CASSGGIEQYF.

The chain carries TRBV2 and TRBJ1-5, with 8 bases aligning to TRBD1. Losses at the gene ends were 5 bases for V and 4 bases for J; bases not matched to a gene: 7. This CDR3 is built from 15 residues. Germline CDR1 is SNHLY and CDR2 is FYNNEI. The CDR3 region is CASSRTGYGNQPQHF. The CDR3, as DNA: TGTGCCAGCAGTCGGACAGGGTATGGGAATCAGCCCCAGCATTTT.

This chain connects TRBV5-5 to TRBJ2-3; D might be TRBD1 (7 bases). The V gene's germline CDR1 is SGHKS and CDR2 YYEKEE (reference sequence). This CDR3 comprises 17 residues. V gave up 4 bases and J gave up 0 bases, with 18 bases separating them. CDR3 DNA: TGTGCCAGCAGCCCCCAGGGGGGTCCTCGAAGCACAGATACGCAGTATTTT. It specifies CASSPQGGPRSTDTQYF.

The chain uses TRBV7-3 and TRBJ2-1; D possibly corresponds to TRBD2 (6 bases). V lost 5 bases and J 3 bases, leaving 11 bases between the germline ends. Germline values: CDR1 SGHTA, CDR2 FQGTGA. This CDR3 is 14 amino acids long. For the CDR3, the DNA is TGTGCCAGCAGCCTGGCTAGCGACTACAATGAGCAGTTCTTC. Residues: CASSLASDYNEQFF.

DNA for the CDR3: TGTGCCAGCAGTTTGGGGGACAGGGGAAGCGAGACCCAGTACTTC. Translated, it gives CASSLGDRGSETQYF. V and J are TRBV28 and TRBJ2-5; 10 nucleotides match TRBD1. J gave up 5 bases and V 3 bases, and 6 bases lay outside the gene matches. This CDR3 is 15 amino acids long. CDR1 is MDHEN, CDR2 SYDVKM, per germline.

The V and J genes are TRBV18 and TRBJ1-5, with 7 positions matching TRBD1. V gave up 3 bases and J gave up 0 bases; unmatched junction bases: 5. Per the germline V gene, CDR1 is KGHSH and CDR2 is LQKENI. The CDR3 has 16 residues. CDR3 protein: CASSPWDSHSNQPQHF. CDR3 sequence (DNA): TGTGCCAGCTCACCGTGGGACAGCCATAGCAATCAGCCCCAGCATTTT. The full variable domain, with the rest looked up from reference TRBV18 and TRBJ1-5, is NAGVMQNPRHLVRRRGQEARLRCSPMKGHSHVYWYRQLPEEGLKFMVYLQKENIIDESGMPKERFSAEFPKEGPSILRIQQVVRGDSAAYFCASSPWDSHSNQPQHFGDGTRLSIL.

The chain carries TRBV6-1 and TRBJ2-3; 11 bases match TRBD1. V was clipped by 2 bases and J by 0 bases; unmatched bases: 1. This CDR3 has 16 amino acids. Germline V gives CDR1 MNHNS, CDR2 SASEGT. CDR3 nucleotides: TGTGCCAGCAGTGAATGGGACAGGGGGAGCACAGATACGCAGTATTTT. The encoded protein is CASSEWDRGSTDTQYF.

This chain joins TRBV5-6 and TRBJ2-7; D is unclear. CDR1 SGHDT and CDR2 YYEEEE come from the germline V gene. This CDR3 is built from 14 residues. Deletions cut 3 bases from V and 2 bases from J, with 12 bases between. CDR3 bases: TGTGCCAGCAGCTCCCAGGCTGGCCCCTACGAGCAGTACTTC. The encoded protein is CASSSQAGPYEQYF.

This chain joins TRBV18 and TRBJ2-7; D might be TRBD2 (5 bases). Trimming pared 4 bases from V and 3 bases from J, leaving 10 bases between. CDR3 length: 13 amino acids. CDR1 KGHSH and CDR2 LQKENI come from the germline V gene. The CDR3 loop reads CASSRNGNYEQYF. As DNA, the CDR3 is TGTGCCAGCTCACGAAACGGGAACTACGAGCAGTACTTC.